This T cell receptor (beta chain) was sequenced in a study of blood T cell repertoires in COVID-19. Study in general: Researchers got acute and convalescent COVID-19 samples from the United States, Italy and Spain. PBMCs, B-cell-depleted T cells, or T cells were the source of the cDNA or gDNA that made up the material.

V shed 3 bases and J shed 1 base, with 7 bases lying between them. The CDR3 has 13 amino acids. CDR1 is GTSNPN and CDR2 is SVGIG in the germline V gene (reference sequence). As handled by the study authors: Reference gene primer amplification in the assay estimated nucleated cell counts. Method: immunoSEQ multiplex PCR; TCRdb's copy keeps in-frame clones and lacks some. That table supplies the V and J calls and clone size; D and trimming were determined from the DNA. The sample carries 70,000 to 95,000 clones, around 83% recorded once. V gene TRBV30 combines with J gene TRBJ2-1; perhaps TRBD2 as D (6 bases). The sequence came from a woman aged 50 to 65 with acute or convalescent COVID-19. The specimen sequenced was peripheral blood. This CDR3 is CAWRGGSYNEQFF. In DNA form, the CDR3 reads TGTGCCTGGAGGGGGGGTTCCTACAATGAGCAGTTCTTC.